Reported below is one T cell receptor (beta chain). Its specificity is not known. Germline lookup yields CDR1 MNHEY and CDR2 SVGAGI. Unmatched junction bases numbered 6, after V lost 7 bases and J lost 0 bases. The CDR3 sequence is 16 residues long. This sample was included in a study of CD8+CD57+ T cells in acquired aplastic anemia. Turning to the study itself: DNA per sorted CD4+ or CD8+ sample ranged about 0.2 to 27.4 ug, averaging roughly 3.3 ug. About 11 million reads, on average, were obtained for CD4+ cells from healthy donors. General study results and limits: Sharing between patients and controls was observed for some 27 CD8+ CDR3 sequences. In CD8+ cells, Simpson's diversity showed no significant difference between patients and controls.

TCR beta VDJ and CDR3 were profiled, and genomic DNA was the template. Using its own MiXCR run on the reads, TCRdb lists one record per CDR3 protein. This sample carries fewer than 200,000 distinct CDR3 sequences, under 75% of them seen once, and the ten largest clones take about 41%. Sequencing was done on a sample of sorted CD4+, CD8+, or CD8+CD57+ T cells (not recorded which) from PBMCs. The V and J genes are TRBV6-5 and TRBJ1-6, with 7 bases identical to TRBD1. The source is a human donor in good health. In DNA, the CDR3 is TGTGCCAGCAATGACAGGGTTAGCTCCTATAATTCACCCCTCCACTTT. Translated, it gives CASNDRVSSYNSPLHF.